The clone carrying this TCR beta chain appeared many times. This entry comes from a study of T cell repertoires in cytomegalovirus infection. Each CDR3 protein gets one entry after TCRdb re-called the reads with MiXCR. This sample has about 76,000 distinct CDR3 sequences, with around 3.4% found just once. The receptor comes from a human donor in good health (CMV status not recorded). Some clones in this sample may be carry-over from other donors' samples. Sequenced sample: PBMCs.

The CDR3 loop is CASSEQSGWTEAFF. The CDR3 DNA is TGTGCCAGCAGTGAACAATCAGGTTGGACTGAAGCTTTCTTT. J is TRBJ1-1 and V is TRBV2; the D is unclear. Trimming stripped 2 bases from V and 5 bases from J, with 12 bases between. The germline CDR1 and CDR2 sequences are SNHLY and FYNNEI. This CDR3 has 14 residues. The entire variable domain, with the rest obtained from reference TRBV2 and TRBJ1-1, is as follows: EPEVTQTPSHQVTQMGQEVILRCVPISNHLYFYWYRQILGQKVEFLVSFYNNEISEKSEIFDDQFSVERPDGSNFTLKIRSTKLEDSAMYFCASSEQSGWTEAFFGQGTRLTVV.